The next 13 T cell receptor beta chains were all read from a single sample in a study of T cells after yellow fever vaccination. Via MiXCR, TCRdb re-called the 5' RACE reads, giving one row per CDR3 protein. The sample holds more than 300,000 distinct CDR3 sequences, around 4.3% seen once. The sample here was PBMCs, taken 15 days after the yellow fever booster vaccination. All receptors derive from a man younger than 30 who received the YFV17D yellow fever vaccine.

This clonotype was detected a few times. The V call is TRBV7-9, the J call TRBJ1-5; unclear D gene. The CDR3 has 13 residues. Trimming removed 2 bases at V and 5 bases at J, with 7 bases between. Germline-derived CDR1 and CDR2 are SEHNR and FQNEAQ (reference sequence). CDR3 coding DNA: TGTGCCAGCAGCTTATTCGGTGATCAGCCCCAGCATTTT. Encoded protein: CASSLFGDQPQHF. Using reference TRBV7-9 and TRBJ1-5 for the parts outside the CDR3, the full variable domain is DTGVSQNPRHKITKRGQNVTFRCDPISEHNRLYWYRQTLGQGPEFLTYFQNEAQLEKSRLLSDRFSAERPKGSFSTLEIQRTEQGDSAMYLCASSLFGDQPQHFGDGTRLSIL.

This clonotype was recorded at least ten times. The chain combines TRBV12-3 or TRBV12-4 with TRBJ1-1; D is uncertain. This CDR3 contains 12 residues. V was pared by 7 bases and J by 4 bases, with 10 bases between. CDR3 bases: TGTGCCAGCACCTCCCTCGGCACTGAAGCTTTCTTT. It is translated as CASTSLGTEAFF.

This clonotype was seen a few times. V is TRBV6-5 and J is TRBJ2-1, with D perhaps being TRBD1 or TRBD2 (5 bases each). There are 15 residues in the CDR3. Germline V gives CDR1 MNHEY, CDR2 SVGAGI. The ends were cut back, 2 bases at V and 0 bases at J, with 8 bases in the middle. The CDR3 protein is CASSYAGSSYNEQFF. Here the CDR3 DNA reads TGTGCCAGCAGTTACGCAGGGAGCTCCTACAATGAGCAGTTCTTC.

This clonotype came up a few times. The rearrangement uses TRBV29-1 and TRBJ2-2; D perhaps matches TRBD1 (6 bases). Deletions cut 4 bases from V and 6 bases from J, with 9 bases between. The CDR3 extends over 12 amino acids. Germline V gene lookup returns CDR1 SQVTM and CDR2 ANQGSEA. The chain's CDR3 is CSVGTVPGELFF. CDR3 nucleotides: TGCAGCGTTGGGACAGTACCCGGGGAGCTGTTTTTT.

This clonotype was seen repeatedly, ten times or more. The genes are TRBV7-3 and TRBJ2-1; no reliable D call. The CDR3 sequence is 13 residues long. Germline V lookup: CDR1 SGHTA, CDR2 FQGTGA. Deletions cut 2 bases from V and 5 bases from J, with 7 bases between. This CDR3 is CASSLGFDNEQFF. In DNA form, the CDR3 reads TGTGCCAGCAGCTTAGGCTTCGACAATGAGCAGTTCTTC.

The V and J genes are TRBV12-3 or TRBV12-4 and TRBJ1-1; TRBD1 is a possible D gene (5 bases). V lost 7 bases and J lost 2, with 14 bases in between. The CDR3 runs to 14 residues. Here the CDR3 reads CASNLGGYNTEAFF. In DNA, the CDR3 is TGTGCCAGCAATTTGGGGGGATATAACACTGAAGCTTTCTTT.

J is TRBJ2-3 and V is TRBV5-1; D unresolved. Germline CDR1 reads SGHRS; CDR2 reads YFSETQ. Trimming cost V 3 bases and J 4 bases, with 12 bases left between them. This CDR3 has 14 residues. CDR3 nucleotide sequence: TGCGCCAGCAGCTCCGATGGAGTCCCAGATACGCAGTATTTT. Its protein is CASSSDGVPDTQYF. Combining the CDR3 with reference TRBV5-1 and TRBJ2-3 gives the whole variable domain KAGVTQTPRYLIKTRGQQVTLSCSPISGHRSVSWYQQTPGQGLQFLFEYFSETQRNKGNFPGRFSGRQFSNSRSEMNVSTLELGDSALYLCASSSDGVPDTQYFGPGTRLTVL.

This clonotype showed up many times. The chain recombines TRBV5-1 with TRBJ1-6; D possibly corresponds to TRBD1 (6 bases). CDR1 and CDR2 (germline): SGHRS, YFSETQ. There are 15 residues in the CDR3. The ends were cut back, 0 bases at V and 8 bases at J, with 12 bases in the middle. The DNA of the CDR3 is TGCGCCAGCAGCTTGGAGCAGGGGCCCTATTCACCCCTCCACTTT. Its translation: CASSLEQGPYSPLHF.

This clonotype occurred many times. The chain couples TRBV4-3 to TRBJ2-6, with a possible D match to TRBD2 (5 bases). V lost 1 base to trimming and J lost 4 bases, with 11 bases between them. The germline gives CDR1 LGHNA, CDR2 YSLEER. CDR3 length: 16 amino acids. As DNA, the CDR3 is TGCGCCAGCAGCCAAGTGAGGGAAACAGGGGCCAACGTCCTGACTTTC. Its protein is CASSQVRETGANVLTF.

This clonotype was seen ten or more times. This chain joins TRBV7-2 and TRBJ2-3; D remains unclear. Germline V gene data show CDR1 as SGHTA and CDR2 as FQGNSA. Trimming cost V 0 bases and J 0 bases, with 4 bases left between them. The CDR3 loop spans 14 amino acids. Here the CDR3 DNA reads TGTGCCAGCAGCTTAGCGGCTAGCACAGATACGCAGTATTTT. Translating gives CASSLAASTDTQYF.

This rearrangement joins TRBV9 to TRBJ2-5; 10 bases are a match to TRBD1. The CDR3 sequence is 17 residues long. Looked up from germline, CDR1 is SGDLS and CDR2 is YYNGEE. V shed 2 bases and J 5 bases; nucleotides not matched to a gene: 12. The CDR3 DNA sequence: TGTGCCAGCAGCGTGGGACAGGGGACAGGCATGGTGGAGACCCAGTACTTC. Translating it yields CASSVGQGTGMVETQYF. Filled out from reference TRBV9 and TRBJ2-5, the complete variable domain reads DSGVTQTPKHLITATGQRVTLRCSPRSGDLSVYWYQQSLDQGLQFLIQYYNGEERAKGNILERFSAQQFPDLHSELNLSSLELGDSALYFCASSVGQGTGMVETQYFGPGTRLLVL.

This clonotype showed up many times. J is TRBJ1-5 and V is TRBV6-5; TRBD1 matches at 7 bases. V trimming: 6 bases; J trimming: 1 base; junction bases outside the gene matches: 18. The length of the CDR3 is 19 residues. Germline V lookup: CDR1 MNHEY, CDR2 SVGAGI. CDR3: CASRSRDSRGFSSNQPQHF. CDR3 sequence (DNA): TGTGCCAGCAGGTCCCGGGACAGCCGTGGATTTTCCAGCAATCAGCCCCAGCATTTT.

This clonotype was counted at least ten times. The chain uses TRBV20-1 and TRBJ2-7, with D possibly TRBD1 on 5 matching bases. This CDR3 comprises 14 residues. Trimming pared 0 bases from V and 9 bases from J, leaving 18 bases between. Germline lookup yields CDR1 DFQATT and CDR2 SNEGSKA (reference sequence). The CDR3 DNA sequence: TGCAGTGCTAGAGACCCTCAGACAGCTACGGGGCAGTACTTC. As protein: CSARDPQTATGQYF.